The 25 T cell receptor beta chains listed next were all sequenced from one sample in a study of PD-L1 blockade in urothelial cancer (dated by TCRdb to 2015 to 2018). The method was the immunoSEQ multiplex PCR assay. Not all clones reach the TCRdb copy of this immuneACCESS table, which keeps in-frame sequences only. Checked studies attribute under half of the gap to unresolved V genes and leave the rest unexplained. The sample data list 55,000 to 85,000 clones, and roughly 89% of these were observed just once. Of the sample, 3.4% is held by the ten largest clones. The source material was PBMCs, sampled around atezolizumab (anti-PD-L1) treatment. The receptor set was obtained from a man aged 55 to 69 with urothelial cancer.

The DNA for the CDR3 is TGTGCCAGCACTCACGGGGGGAAGGGAGAGACCCAGTACTTC. It specifies CASTHGGKGETQYF. The chain links TRBV7-6 to TRBJ2-5; 7 nucleotides align to TRBD2. The CDR3 is 14 amino acids. Germline CDR1 SGHVS, CDR2 FNYEAQ. V was pared by 7 bases and J by 4 bases, with 9 bases of the junction left unmatched.

This clone was found once. V gene TRBV2 combines with J gene TRBJ1-4; tentative D call: TRBD1 (6 bases). V shed 7 bases and J shed 8 bases, with 11 bases lying between them. CDR1 is SNHLY and CDR2 is FYNNEI in the germline V gene. CDR3 length: 12 residues. CDR3 sequence reads: CASNSDREKLFF. The CDR3 DNA reads TGTGCCAGCAACAGTGACAGGGAAAAACTGTTTTTT.

This clone has a single count. The chain is built from TRBV5-4 and TRBJ2-7; D is possibly TRBD1 (5 bases). The CDR3 covers 14 residues. V lost 2 bases to trimming and J lost 5 bases, with 14 bases between them. Germline CDR1 and CDR2: SGHNT and YYREEE (reference sequence). The CDR3 coding sequence is TGTGCCAGCAGCTTCAAGGGGCTCAGGGACGAGCAGTACTTC. As protein: CASSFKGLRDEQYF.

V gene TRBV6-6 combines with J gene TRBJ2-7; TRBD1 matches at 7 bases. This CDR3 spans 16 amino acids. Losses at the gene ends were 6 bases for V and 2 bases for J; bases not matched to a gene: 13. Germline V gives CDR1 MNHNY, CDR2 SVGAGI (reference sequence). The CDR3 is CASSLSRDSPTYEQYF. The CDR3 DNA reads TGTGCCAGCAGCCTCTCCCGGGACAGCCCTACCTACGAGCAGTACTTC.

This clone was observed a handful of times. The rearrangement uses TRBV7-9 and TRBJ1-3; a weak D match, TRBD1 (5 bases). The ends were cut back, 5 bases at V and 0 bases at J, with 11 bases in the middle. Germline V CDR1 and CDR2: SEHNR, FQNEAQ (reference sequence). This CDR3 spans 15 amino acids. The CDR3 protein is CASSLGGNSGNTIYF. The CDR3, as DNA: TGTGCCAGCAGCCTTGGGGGGAACTCTGGAAACACCATATATTTT.

The V gene is TRBV5-1, the J gene TRBJ2-3; 7 bases map to TRBD1. The junction had 14 bases not matched to a gene; V was cut back by 4 bases and J by 3 bases. The CDR3 has 17 amino acids. Germline CDR1 SGHRS, CDR2 YFSETQ. Here the CDR3 reads CASSRRSVGGVTDTQYF. CDR3 nucleotides: TGCGCCAGCAGCCGACGAAGTGTAGGGGGCGTTACAGATACGCAGTATTTT.

The chain carries TRBV7-9 and TRBJ2-1, with a tentative D call TRBD2 (6 bases). The germline V and J ends were trimmed by 3 bases and 4 bases, with 7 bases remaining between them. This CDR3 comprises 13 residues. Germline V lookup: CDR1 SEHNR, CDR2 FQNEAQ (reference sequence). The CDR3 DNA reads as TGTGCCAGCAGCTTGGGACTGTACAATGAGCAGTTCTTC. It specifies CASSLGLYNEQFF.

The chain has TRBV10-3 and TRBJ2-1; 12 nucleotides line up with TRBD2. CDR3 length equals 14 residues. Germline V gene sequence: CDR1 ENHRY, CDR2 SYGVKD. The V and J ends lost 11 bases and 3 bases, in that order; junction bases with no gene match: 5. This CDR3 is CAVRTSGNYNEQFF. CDR3 bases: TGTGCCGTGCGGACTAGCGGGAACTACAATGAGCAGTTCTTC.

The chain combines TRBV27 with TRBJ2-6; 7 bases align to TRBD1. V gave up 5 bases and J gave up 2 bases; unmatched junction bases: 3. Per germline, CDR1 MNHEY and CDR2 SMNVEV (reference sequence). The CDR3 is 15 residues long. The CDR3 here is CASSATGAGANVLTF. The CDR3, as DNA: TGTGCCAGCAGTGCCACAGGGGCTGGGGCCAACGTCCTGACTTTC.

The chain has TRBV5-6 and TRBJ2-7; TRBD1 might be the D (5 bases). CDR1 SGHDT and CDR2 YYEEEE come from the germline V gene. V was trimmed by 3 bases and J by 4 bases, leaving 8 bases between them. The CDR3 has 12 residues. CDR3 nucleotide sequence: TGTGCCAGCAGCTCACAGGCATACGAGCAGTACTTC. Translating gives CASSSQAYEQYF.

As to this clone: The same CDR3 is also encoded by other DNA sequences in this sample. The rearrangement uses TRBV2 and TRBJ2-7; D call uncertain. Germline CDR1 is SNHLY and CDR2 is FYNNEI. This CDR3 is 11 amino acids long. V dropped 1 base and J dropped 6 bases, with 4 bases sitting between them. Written as DNA, the CDR3 is TGTGCCAGCAGTGAAGTTCGCGAGCAGTACTTC. It encodes CASSEVREQYF.

This clone was counted only a few times. The rearrangement uses TRBV9 and TRBJ2-3, with 9 bases aligning to TRBD2. The CDR3 has 16 residues. Germline assignment: CDR1 SGDLS and CDR2 YYNGEE. Losses at the gene ends were 0 bases for V and 5 bases for J; bases not matched to a gene: 7. The CDR3 DNA reads as TGTGCCAGCAGCGTAGATCTAGCGGGGTATGTAGATACGCAGTATTTT. It is translated as CASSVDLAGYVDTQYF.

V gene TRBV10-3 combines with J gene TRBJ2-3; D may be TRBD2 (5 bases). The germline gives CDR1 ENHRY, CDR2 SYGVKD. V lost 10 bases and J 2 bases, leaving 13 bases between the germline ends. This CDR3 is 13 amino acids long. CDR3 nucleotides: TGTGCCACCGGAGAGCGGTCCACAGATACGCAGTATTTT. It is translated as CATGERSTDTQYF.

The chain employs TRBV21-1 and TRBJ2-3; the table calls TRBD2, which could not be checked here. TRBV21-1 is shown as a pseudogene. This CDR3 spans 16 amino acids. Here the CDR3 reads CASSKEGSWSTDTQYF. The CDR3 nucleotides read TGTGCCAGCAGCAAGGAGGGAAGCTGGAGCACAGATACGCAGTATTTT.

The gene calls are TRBV7-8 and TRBJ2-1; D call uncertain. There are 15 residues in the CDR3. V lost 5 bases, J lost 6 bases, and 17 bases lay in between. The germline V gene encodes CDR1 SGHVS and CDR2 FQNEAQ. This chain's CDR3 is CASSLFGRSLNEQFF. The CDR3 nucleotides read TGTGCCAGCAGCCTATTTGGTCGTTCACTCAATGAGCAGTTCTTC.

This rearrangement joins TRBV4-3 to TRBJ2-7; 8 positions match TRBD1. Trimming at V came to 0 bases and at J to 2 bases, leaving 6 bases not matched to a gene. This CDR3 is 16 amino acids long. Germline lookup yields CDR1 LGHNA and CDR2 YSLEER. The CDR3 nucleotides are TGCGCCAGCAGCCAAGATTGGGGACAGGCAACCTACGAGCAGTACTTC. Its translation is CASSQDWGQATYEQYF.

This chain joins TRBV5-1 and TRBJ1-2, with D possibly being TRBD1 (5 bases). CDR3 length: 15 residues. V was pared by 1 base and J by 5 bases, with 15 bases between. Per the germline V gene, CDR1 is SGHRS and CDR2 is YFSETQ. CDR3 nucleotides: TGCGCCAGCAGCTTGCAGGGCGGCAGCGCATATGGCTACACCTTC. Translating gives CASSLQGGSAYGYTF.

The chain has TRBV18 and TRBJ2-7; 8 bases are a match to TRBD2. The ends lost 2 bases at V and 0 bases at J; junction bases unmatched: 0. The V gene's germline CDR1 is KGHSH and CDR2 LQKENI. This CDR3 comprises 14 residues. The CDR3 protein is CASSPAGGSYEQYF. For the CDR3, the DNA is TGTGCCAGCTCACCAGCGGGAGGCTCCTACGAGCAGTACTTC. Combining the CDR3 with reference TRBV18 and TRBJ2-7 gives the whole variable domain NAGVMQNPRHLVRRRGQEARLRCSPMKGHSHVYWYRQLPEEGLKFMVYLQKENIIDESGMPKERFSAEFPKEGPSILRIQQVVRGDSAAYFCASSPAGGSYEQYFGPGTRLTVT.

Of note for this clone: At the DNA level, this CDR3 is encoded by other sequences in the same sample as well. The chain combines TRBV7-2 with TRBJ2-1, with 9 positions matching TRBD2. CDR3 length: 15 residues. CDR1 and CDR2 (germline): SGHTA, FQGNSA. Trimming removed 5 bases from V and 4 bases from J; junction bases left unmatched: 6. CDR3 nucleotide sequence: TGTGCCAGCAGCCCCAGCGGGGGGCCATACAATGAGCAGTTCTTC. As protein: CASSPSGGPYNEQFF.

CDR3 sequence reads: CASSSGKATYEQYF. In nucleotides, the CDR3 is TGTGCCAGCAGCAGCGGGAAGGCAACCTACGAGCAGTACTTC. This sequence joins TRBV6-5 and TRBJ2-7; TRBD2 agrees at 7 bases. The CDR3 has 14 residues. From germline, CDR1 is MNHEY and CDR2 SVGAGI. The V and J ends lost 6 bases and 2 bases, in that order; junction bases with no gene match: 7.

This sequence joins TRBV6-5 and TRBJ1-1, with 9 nucleotides matching TRBD1. CDR3 length equals 14 residues. The J segment lost 5 bases and the V segment lost 7 bases, leaving 8 bases of the junction unmatched. The V gene's germline CDR1 is MNHEY and CDR2 SVGAGI. The CDR3 loop reads CASTGTGYTTEAFF. Here the CDR3 DNA reads TGTGCCAGCACCGGGACAGGGTATACGACTGAAGCTTTCTTT.

This clone has a single count. This chain connects TRBV4-1 to TRBJ1-4; D call uncertain. The CDR3 totals 14 residues. The germline V and J ends were trimmed by 4 bases and 0 bases, with 6 bases remaining between them. Germline loops: CDR1 MGHRA, CDR2 YSYEKL. In nucleotides, the CDR3 is TGCGCCAGCAGCCTACTTGCAACTAATGAAAAACTGTTTTTT. Protein: CASSLLATNEKLFF.

This chain joins TRBV2 and TRBJ1-1; no firm D call. Trimming took off 0 bases at V and 5 bases at J, with 13 bases between the two ends. Germline lookup yields CDR1 SNHLY and CDR2 FYNNEI. The CDR3 totals 15 residues. The CDR3 region has the DNA TGTGCCAGCAGTGAAGCGGTCCAGGCCACTACTGAAGCTTTCTTT. As protein: CASSEAVQATTEAFF.

The J gene is TRBJ2-5, the V gene TRBV19, with 9 nucleotides matching TRBD1. V lost 5 bases to trimming and J lost 4 bases; unmatched junction nucleotides: 14. This CDR3 is 17 amino acids long. CDR1 and CDR2 (germline): LNHDA, SQIVND (reference sequence). The CDR3, as DNA: TGTGCCAGTAGTCCCGTATCATTAACAGGGGGCAGAGAGACCCAGTACTTC. Protein sequence: CASSPVSLTGGRETQYF.

The chain carries TRBV7-2 and TRBJ2-1, with 7 bases identical to TRBD2. V shed 5 bases and J 1 base; nucleotides not matched to a gene: 8. From germline, CDR1 is SGHTA and CDR2 FQGNSA. CDR3 size: 16 residues. CDR3 nucleotide sequence: TGTGCCAGCAGCCGGACCGGAGCGGGATCCTACAATGAGCAGTTCTTC. Translated, it gives CASSRTGAGSYNEQFF.